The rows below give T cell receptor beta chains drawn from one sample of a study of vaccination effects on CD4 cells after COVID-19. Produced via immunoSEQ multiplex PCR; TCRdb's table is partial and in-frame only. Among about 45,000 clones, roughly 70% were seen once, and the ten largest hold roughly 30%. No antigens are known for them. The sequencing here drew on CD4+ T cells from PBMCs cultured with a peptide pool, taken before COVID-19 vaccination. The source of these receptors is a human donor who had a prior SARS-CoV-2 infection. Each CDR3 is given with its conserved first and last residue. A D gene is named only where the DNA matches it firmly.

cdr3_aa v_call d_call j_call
CASSPPRGTGTDTQYF TRBV18 TRBD1 TRBJ2-3
CASSRTSGDNEQFF TRBV4-1 TRBD2 TRBJ2-1
CASSYTERNTEAFF TRBV6-5 - TRBJ1-1
CATSDPGTSADTQYF TRBV24-1 - TRBJ2-3
CASARRVLDTQYF TRBV6-6 - TRBJ2-3
CASSIGTGDYTF TRBV7-9 TRBD1 TRBJ1-2
CASSLYGDRSTEQYF TRBV28 TRBD1 TRBJ2-7
CASSPSGGVPDTQYF TRBV5-4 TRBD2 TRBJ2-3
CASSVSPEPGVEQYF TRBV9 - TRBJ2-7
CASSIDSRRNNEQFF TRBV27 - TRBJ2-1
CASSLEGFEQYF TRBV5-1 - TRBJ2-7
CASSWEGGSYNEQFF TRBV19 - TRBJ2-1
CATSDPTGADHNEQFF TRBV24-1 TRBD1 TRBJ2-1